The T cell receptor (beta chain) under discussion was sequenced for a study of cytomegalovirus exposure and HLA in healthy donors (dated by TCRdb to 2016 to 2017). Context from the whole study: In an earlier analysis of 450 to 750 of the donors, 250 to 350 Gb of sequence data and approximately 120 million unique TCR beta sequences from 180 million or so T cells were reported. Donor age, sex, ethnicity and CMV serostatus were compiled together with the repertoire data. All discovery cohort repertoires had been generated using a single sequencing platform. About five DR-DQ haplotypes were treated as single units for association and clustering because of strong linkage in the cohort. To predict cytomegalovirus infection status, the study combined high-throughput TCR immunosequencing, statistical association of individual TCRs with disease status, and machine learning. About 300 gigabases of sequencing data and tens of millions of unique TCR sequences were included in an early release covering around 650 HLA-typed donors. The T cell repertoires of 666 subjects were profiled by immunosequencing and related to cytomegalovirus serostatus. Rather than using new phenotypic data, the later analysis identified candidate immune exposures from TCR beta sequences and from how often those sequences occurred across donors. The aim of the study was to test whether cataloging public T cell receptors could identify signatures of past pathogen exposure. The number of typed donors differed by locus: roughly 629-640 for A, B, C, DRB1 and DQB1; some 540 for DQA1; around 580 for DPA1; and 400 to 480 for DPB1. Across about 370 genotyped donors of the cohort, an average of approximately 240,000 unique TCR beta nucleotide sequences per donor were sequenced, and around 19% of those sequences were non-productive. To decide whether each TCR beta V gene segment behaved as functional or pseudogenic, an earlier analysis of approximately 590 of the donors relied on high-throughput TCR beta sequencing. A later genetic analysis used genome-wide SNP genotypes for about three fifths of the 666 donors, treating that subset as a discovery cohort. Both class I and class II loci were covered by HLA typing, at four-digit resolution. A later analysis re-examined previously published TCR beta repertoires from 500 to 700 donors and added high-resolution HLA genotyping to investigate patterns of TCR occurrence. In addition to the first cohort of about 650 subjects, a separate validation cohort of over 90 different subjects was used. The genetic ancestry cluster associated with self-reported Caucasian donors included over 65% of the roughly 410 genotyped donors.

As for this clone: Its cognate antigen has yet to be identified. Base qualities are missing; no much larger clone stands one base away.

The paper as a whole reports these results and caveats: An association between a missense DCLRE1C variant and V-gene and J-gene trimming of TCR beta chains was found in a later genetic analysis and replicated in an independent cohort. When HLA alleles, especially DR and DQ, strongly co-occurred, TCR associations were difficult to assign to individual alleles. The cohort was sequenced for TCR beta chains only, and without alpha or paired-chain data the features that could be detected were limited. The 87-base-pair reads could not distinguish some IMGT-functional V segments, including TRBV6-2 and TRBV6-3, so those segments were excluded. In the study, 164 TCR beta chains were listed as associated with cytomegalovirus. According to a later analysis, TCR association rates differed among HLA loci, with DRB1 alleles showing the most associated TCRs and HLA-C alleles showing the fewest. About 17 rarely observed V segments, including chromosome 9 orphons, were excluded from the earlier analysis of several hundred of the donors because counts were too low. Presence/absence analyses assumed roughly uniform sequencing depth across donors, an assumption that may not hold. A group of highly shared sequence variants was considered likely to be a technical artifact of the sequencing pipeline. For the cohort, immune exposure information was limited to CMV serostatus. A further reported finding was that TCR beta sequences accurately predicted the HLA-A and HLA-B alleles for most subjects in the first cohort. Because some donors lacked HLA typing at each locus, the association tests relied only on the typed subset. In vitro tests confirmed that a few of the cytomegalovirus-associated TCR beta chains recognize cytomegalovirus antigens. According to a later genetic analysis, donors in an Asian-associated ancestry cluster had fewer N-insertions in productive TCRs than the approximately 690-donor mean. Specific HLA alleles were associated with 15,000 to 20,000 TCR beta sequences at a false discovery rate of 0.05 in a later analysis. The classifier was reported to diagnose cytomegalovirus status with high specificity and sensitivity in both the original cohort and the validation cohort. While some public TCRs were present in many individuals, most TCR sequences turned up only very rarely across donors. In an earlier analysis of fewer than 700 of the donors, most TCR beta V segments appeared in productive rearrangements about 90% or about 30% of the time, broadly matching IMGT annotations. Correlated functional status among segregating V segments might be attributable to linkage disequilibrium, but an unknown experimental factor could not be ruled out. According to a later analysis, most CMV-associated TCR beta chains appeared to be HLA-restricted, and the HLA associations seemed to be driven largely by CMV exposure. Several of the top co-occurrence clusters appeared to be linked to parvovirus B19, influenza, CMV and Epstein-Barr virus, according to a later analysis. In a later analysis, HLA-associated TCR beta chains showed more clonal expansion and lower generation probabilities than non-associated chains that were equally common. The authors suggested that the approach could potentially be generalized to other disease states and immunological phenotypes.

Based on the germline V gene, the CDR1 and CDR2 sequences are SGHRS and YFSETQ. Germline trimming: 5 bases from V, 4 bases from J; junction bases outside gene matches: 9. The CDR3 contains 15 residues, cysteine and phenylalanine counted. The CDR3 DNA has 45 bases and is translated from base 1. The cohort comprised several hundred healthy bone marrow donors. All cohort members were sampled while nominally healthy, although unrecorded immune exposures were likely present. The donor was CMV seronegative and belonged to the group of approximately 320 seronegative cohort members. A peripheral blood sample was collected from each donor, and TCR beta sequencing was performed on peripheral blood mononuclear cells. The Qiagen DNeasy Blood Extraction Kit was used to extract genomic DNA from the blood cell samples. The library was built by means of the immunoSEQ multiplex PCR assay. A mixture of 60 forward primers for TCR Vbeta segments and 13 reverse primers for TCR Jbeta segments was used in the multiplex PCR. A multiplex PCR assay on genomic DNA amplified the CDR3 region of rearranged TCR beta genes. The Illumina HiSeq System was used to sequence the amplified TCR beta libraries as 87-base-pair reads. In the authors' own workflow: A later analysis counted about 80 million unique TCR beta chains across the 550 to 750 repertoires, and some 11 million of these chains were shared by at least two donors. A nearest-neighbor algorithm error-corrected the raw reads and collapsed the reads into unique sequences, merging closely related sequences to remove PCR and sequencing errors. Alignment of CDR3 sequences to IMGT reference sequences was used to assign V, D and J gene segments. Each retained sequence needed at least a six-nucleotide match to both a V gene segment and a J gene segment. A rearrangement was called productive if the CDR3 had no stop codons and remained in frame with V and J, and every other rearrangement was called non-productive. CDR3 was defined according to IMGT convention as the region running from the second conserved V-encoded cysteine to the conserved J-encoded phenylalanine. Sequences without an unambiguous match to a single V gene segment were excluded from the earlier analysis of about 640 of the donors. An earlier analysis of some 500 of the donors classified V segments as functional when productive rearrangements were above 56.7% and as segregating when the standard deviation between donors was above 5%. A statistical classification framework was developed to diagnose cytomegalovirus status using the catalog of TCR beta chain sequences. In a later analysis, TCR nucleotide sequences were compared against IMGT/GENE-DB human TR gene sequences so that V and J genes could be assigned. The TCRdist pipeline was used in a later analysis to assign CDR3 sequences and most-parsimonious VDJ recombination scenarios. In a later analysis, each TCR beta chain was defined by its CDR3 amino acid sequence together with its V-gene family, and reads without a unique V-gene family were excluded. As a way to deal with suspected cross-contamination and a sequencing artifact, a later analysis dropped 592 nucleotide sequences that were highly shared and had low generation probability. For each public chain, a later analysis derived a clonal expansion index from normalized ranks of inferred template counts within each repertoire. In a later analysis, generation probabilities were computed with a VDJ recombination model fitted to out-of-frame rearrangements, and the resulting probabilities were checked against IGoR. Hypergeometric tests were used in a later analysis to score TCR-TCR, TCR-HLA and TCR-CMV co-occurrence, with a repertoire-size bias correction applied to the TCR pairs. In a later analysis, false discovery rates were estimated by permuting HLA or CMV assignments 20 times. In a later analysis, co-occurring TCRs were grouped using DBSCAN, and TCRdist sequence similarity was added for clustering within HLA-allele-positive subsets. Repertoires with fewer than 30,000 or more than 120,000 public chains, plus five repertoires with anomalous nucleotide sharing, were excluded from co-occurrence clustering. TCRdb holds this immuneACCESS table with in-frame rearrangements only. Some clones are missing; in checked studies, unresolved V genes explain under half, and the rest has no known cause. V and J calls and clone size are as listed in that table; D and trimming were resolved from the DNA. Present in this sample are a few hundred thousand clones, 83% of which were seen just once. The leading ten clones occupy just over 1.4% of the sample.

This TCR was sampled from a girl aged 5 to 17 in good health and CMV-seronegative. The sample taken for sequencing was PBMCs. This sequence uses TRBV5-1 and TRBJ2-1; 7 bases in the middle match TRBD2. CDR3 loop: CASSIGLDYYNEQFF. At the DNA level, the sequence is TGCGCCAGCAGTATCGGACTAGACTATTACAATGAGCAGTTCTTC.